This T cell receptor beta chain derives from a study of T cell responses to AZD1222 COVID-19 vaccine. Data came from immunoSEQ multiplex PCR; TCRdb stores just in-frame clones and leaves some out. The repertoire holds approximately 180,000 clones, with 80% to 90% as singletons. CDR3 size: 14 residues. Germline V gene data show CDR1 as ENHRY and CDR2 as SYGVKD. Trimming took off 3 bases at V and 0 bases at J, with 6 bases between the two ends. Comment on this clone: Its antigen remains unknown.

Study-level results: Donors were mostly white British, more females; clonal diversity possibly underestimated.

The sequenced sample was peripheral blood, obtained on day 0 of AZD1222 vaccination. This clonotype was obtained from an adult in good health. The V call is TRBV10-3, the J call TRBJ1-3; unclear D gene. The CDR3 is CAISDWDSGNTIYF. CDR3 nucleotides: TGTGCCATCAGTGACTGGGACTCTGGAAACACCATATATTTT.